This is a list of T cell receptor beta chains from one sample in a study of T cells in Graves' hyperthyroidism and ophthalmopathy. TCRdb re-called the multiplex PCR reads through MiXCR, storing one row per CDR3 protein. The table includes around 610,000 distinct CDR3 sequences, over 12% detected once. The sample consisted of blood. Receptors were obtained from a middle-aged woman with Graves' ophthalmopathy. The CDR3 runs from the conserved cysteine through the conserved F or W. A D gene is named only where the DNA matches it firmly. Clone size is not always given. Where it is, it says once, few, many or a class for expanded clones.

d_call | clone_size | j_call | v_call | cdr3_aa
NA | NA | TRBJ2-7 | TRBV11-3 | CASSSGGDSRYEQYF
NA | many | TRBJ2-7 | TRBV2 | CASTSTRSQSDF
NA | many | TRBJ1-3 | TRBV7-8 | CASAGGSTRGNTIYF
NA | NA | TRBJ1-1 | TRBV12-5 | CASGLDRNTEAFF
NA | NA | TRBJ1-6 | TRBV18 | CASSPLRTDNSPLHF
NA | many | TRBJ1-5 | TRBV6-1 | CASSDSRSWANQPQHF
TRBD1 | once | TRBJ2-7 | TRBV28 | CASSFRDRVASYEQYF
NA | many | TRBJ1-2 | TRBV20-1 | CSATGHPTNYGYTF
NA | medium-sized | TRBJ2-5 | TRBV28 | CASSLYELGGNREETQYF
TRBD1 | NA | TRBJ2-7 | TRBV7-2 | CASSADRGLREQYF
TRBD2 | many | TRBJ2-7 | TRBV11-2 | CASSTRGKAGGPSYEQYF
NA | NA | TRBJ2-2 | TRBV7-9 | CASSLEVSGSGELFF
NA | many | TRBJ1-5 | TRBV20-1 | CSARGGRNSNQPQHF
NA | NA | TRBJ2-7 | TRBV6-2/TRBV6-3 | CASARGLANSYEQYF
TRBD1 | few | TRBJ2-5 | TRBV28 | CASSLGGQSTQYF
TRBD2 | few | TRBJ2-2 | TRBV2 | CASSRGGRSTGELFF
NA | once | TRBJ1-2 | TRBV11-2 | CASSLVGTPGYTF
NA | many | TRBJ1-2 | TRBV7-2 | CASSLGGYTF
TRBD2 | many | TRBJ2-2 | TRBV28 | CASSFASGRGTGELFF
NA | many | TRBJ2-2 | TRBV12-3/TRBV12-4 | CASRVWPGELFF
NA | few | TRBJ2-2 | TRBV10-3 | CAISESRSPGELFF
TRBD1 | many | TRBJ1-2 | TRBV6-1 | CASRQGNYGYTF
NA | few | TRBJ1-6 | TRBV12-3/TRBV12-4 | CASSRTNPTGPHNSPLHF
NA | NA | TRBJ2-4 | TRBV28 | CASIDGGKNIQYF
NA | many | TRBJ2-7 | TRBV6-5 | CASSYGGSGRDYEQYF
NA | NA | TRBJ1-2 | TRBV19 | CASNGNYGYTF
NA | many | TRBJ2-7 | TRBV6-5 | CASSNHYGQYF
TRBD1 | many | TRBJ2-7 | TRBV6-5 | CASSYRDRLYEQYF
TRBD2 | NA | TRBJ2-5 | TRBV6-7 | CASSPGRETFQETQYF
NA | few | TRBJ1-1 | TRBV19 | CASSKLLNTEAFF
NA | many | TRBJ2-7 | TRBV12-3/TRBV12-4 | CASSLAQGSYEQYF
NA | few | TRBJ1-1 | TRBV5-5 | CASSLNWGIDTEAFF
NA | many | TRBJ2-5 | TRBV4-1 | CASSQAGRPQETQYF
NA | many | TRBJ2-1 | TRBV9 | CASSVVGRNEQFF
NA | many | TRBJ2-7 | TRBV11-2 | CASSQRFSGDSYEQYF
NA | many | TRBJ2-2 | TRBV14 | CASSHPRTSTGELFF
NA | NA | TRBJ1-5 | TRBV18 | CASSPPSGQGNQPQHF
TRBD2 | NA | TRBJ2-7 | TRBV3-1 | CASSGGTSGLSYEQYF
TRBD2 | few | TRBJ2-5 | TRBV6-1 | CASTRRLNQRGQETQYF
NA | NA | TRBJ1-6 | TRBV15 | CATSRELRGSPLHF